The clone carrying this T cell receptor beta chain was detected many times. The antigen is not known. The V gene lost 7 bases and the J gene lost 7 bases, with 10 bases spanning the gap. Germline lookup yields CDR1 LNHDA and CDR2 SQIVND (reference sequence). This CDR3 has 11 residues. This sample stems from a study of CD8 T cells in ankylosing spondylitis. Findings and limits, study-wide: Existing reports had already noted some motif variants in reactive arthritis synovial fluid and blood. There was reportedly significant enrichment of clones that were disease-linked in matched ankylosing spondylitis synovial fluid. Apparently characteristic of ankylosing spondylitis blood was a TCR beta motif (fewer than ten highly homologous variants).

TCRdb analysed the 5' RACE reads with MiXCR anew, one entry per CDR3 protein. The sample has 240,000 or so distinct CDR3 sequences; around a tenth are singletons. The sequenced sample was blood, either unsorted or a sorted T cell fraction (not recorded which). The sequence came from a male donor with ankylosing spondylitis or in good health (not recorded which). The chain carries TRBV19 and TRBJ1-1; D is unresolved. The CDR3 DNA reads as TGTGCCAGTACTAACGTGGTTGAAGCTTTCTTT. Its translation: CASTNVVEAFF.